The clone carrying this T cell receptor (beta chain) was observed once. The data are from a study of blood T cell repertoires in COVID-19. Using immunoSEQ multiplex PCR, the repertoire was profiled, and TCRdb retains in-frame clones only, with some absent. The sample contains 140,000 or so clones, 70% to 90% of which appear only once. The sequenced material came from peripheral blood. The sequence was obtained from a man between 65 and 85 years old with acute or convalescent COVID-19.

CDR3 protein: CASSTLRGTYEQYF. CDR3 sequence (DNA): TGTGCCAGCAGTACCCTACGGGGGACCTACGAGCAGTACTTC. The chain links TRBV27 to TRBJ2-7, with D possibly being TRBD2 (6 bases). Germline-derived CDR1 and CDR2 are MNHEY and SMNVEV (reference sequence). V lost 5 bases and J 2 bases, leaving 13 bases between the germline ends. CDR3 length: 14 residues.